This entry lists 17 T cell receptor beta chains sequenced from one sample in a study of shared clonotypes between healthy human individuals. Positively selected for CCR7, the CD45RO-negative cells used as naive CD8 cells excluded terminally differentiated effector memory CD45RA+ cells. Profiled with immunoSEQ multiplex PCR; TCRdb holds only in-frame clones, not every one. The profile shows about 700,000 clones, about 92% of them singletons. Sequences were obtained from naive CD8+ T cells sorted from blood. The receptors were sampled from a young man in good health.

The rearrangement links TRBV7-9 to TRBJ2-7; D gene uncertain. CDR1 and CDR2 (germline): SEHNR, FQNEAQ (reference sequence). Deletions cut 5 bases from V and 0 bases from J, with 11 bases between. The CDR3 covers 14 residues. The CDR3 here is CASSLVDPSYEQYF. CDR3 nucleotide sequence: TGTGCCAGCAGCCTCGTGGACCCCTCCTACGAGCAGTACTTC.

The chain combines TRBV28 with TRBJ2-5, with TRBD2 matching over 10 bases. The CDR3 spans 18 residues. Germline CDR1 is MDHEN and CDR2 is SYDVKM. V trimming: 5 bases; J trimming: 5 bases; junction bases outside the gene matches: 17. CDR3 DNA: TGTGCCAGCAGTCCCCGCCTAGCGGGAGCTCATCCCGGGGAGACCCAGTACTTC. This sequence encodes CASSPRLAGAHPGETQYF.

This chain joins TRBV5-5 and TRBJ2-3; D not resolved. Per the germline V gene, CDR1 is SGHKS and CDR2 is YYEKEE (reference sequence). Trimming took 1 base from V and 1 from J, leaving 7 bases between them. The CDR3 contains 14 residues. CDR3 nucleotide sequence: TGTGCCAGCAGCTTGCCACGGGGCACAGATACGCAGTATTTT. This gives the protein CASSLPRGTDTQYF.

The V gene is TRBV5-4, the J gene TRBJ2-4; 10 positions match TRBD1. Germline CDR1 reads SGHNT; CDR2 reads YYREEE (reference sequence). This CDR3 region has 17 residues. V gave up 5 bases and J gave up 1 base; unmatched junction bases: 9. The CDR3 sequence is CASSYDDRGLAKNIQYF. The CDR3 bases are TGTGCCAGCAGTTACGACGACAGGGGGCTGGCCAAAAACATTCAGTACTTC. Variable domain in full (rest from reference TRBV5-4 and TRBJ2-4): ETGVTQSPTHLIKTRGQQVTLRCSSQSGHNTVSWYQQALGQGPQFIFQYYREEENGRGNFPPRFSGLQFPNYSSELNVNALELDDSALYLCASSYDDRGLAKNIQYFGAGTRLSVL.

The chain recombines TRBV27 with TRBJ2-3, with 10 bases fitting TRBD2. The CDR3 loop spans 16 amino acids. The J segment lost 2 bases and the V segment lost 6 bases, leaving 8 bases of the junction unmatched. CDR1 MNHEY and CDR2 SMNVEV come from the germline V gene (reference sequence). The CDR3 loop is CASSFHLAGATDTQYF. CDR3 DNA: TGTGCCAGCAGCTTCCACCTAGCGGGGGCCACAGATACGCAGTATTTT.

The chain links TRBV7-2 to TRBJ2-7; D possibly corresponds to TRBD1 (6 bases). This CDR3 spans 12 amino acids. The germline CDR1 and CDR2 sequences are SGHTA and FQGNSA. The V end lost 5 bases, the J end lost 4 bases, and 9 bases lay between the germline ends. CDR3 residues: CASSATGYEQYF. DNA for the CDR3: TGTGCCAGCAGCGCCACAGGGTACGAGCAGTACTTC.

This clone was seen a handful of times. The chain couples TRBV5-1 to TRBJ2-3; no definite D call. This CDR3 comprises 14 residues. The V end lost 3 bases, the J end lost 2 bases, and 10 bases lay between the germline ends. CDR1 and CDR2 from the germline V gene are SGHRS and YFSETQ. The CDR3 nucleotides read TGCGCCAGCAGCTATACCGACCCCACAGATACGCAGTATTTT. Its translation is CASSYTDPTDTQYF.

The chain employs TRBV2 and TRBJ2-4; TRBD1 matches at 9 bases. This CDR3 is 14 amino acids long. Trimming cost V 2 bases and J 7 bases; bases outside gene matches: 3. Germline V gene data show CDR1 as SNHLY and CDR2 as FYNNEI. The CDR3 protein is CASSEKGQGNIQYF. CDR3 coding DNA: TGTGCCAGCAGTGAAAAGGGACAGGGCAACATTCAGTACTTC.

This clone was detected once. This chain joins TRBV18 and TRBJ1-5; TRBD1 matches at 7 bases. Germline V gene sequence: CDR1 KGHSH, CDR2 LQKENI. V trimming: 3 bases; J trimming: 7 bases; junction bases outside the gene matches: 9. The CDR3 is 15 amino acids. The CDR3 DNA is TGTGCCAGCTCACCGCTTACAGGGGAGGGACAGCCCCAGCATTTT. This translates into CASSPLTGEGQPQHF.

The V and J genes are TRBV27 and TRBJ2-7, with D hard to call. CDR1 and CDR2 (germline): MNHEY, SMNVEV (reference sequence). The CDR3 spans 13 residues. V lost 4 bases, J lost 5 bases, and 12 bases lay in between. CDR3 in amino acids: CASSWAKSDEQYF. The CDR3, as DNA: TGTGCCAGCAGTTGGGCTAAATCGGACGAGCAGTACTTC.

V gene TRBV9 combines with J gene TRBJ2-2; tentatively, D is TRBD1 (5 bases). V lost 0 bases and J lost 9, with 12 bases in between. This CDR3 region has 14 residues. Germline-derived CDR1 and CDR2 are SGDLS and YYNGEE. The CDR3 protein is CASSVGQSTWELFF. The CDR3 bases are TGTGCCAGCAGCGTAGGACAGTCTACCTGGGAGCTGTTTTTT.

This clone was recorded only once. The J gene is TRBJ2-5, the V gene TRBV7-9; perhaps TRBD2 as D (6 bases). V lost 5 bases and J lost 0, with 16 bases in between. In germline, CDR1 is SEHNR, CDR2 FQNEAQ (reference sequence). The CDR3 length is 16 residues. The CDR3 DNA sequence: TGTGCCAGCAGCGCCCGGGCCCGGGGGTACCAAGAGACCCAGTACTTC. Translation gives CASSARARGYQETQYF.

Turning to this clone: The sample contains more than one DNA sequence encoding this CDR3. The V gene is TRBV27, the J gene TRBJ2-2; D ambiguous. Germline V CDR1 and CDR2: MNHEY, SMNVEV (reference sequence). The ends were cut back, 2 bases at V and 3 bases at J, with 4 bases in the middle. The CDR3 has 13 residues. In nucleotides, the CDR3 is TGTGCCAGCAGTTTACTAGACACCGGGGAGCTGTTTTTT. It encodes CASSLLDTGELFF.

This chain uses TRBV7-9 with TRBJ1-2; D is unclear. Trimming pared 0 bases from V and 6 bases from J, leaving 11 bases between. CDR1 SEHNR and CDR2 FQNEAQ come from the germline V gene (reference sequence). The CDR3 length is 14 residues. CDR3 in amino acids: CASSLARSEDGYTF. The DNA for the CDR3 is TGTGCCAGCAGCTTAGCGCGGTCAGAAGATGGCTACACCTTC.

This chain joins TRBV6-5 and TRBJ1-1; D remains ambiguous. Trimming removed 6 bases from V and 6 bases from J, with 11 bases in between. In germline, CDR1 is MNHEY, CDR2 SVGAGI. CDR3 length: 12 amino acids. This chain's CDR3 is CASSPPGAEAFF. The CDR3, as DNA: TGTGCCAGCAGCCCCCCGGGCGCTGAAGCTTTCTTT.

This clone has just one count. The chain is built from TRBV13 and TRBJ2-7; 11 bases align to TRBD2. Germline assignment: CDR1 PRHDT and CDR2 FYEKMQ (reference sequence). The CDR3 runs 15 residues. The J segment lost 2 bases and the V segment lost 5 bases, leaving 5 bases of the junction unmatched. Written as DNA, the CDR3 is TGTGCCAGCAGCCCCCGACTAGCGGGACCCTACGAGCAGTACTTC. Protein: CASSPRLAGPYEQYF.

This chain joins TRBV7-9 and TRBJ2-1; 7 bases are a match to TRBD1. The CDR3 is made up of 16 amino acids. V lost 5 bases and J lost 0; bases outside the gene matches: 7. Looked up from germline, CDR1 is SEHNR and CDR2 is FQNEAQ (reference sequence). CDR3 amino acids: CASSPRQGYSYNEQFF. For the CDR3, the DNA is TGTGCCAGCAGCCCCCGACAGGGATACTCCTACAATGAGCAGTTCTTC.